This T cell receptor (beta chain) emerged from a study of T cells in tuberculosis. Cells were sorted from thawed PBMC rested overnight and stained with GMM-loaded CD1B tetramer, viability dye and anti-CD3. The CD1B tetramers carried C32 glucose monomycolate purified from Rhodococcus equi. CD14-expressing monocytes were removed from PBMC before cryopreservation and sorting. Tetramer-negative cells, roughly 97,000 per donor, were also sorted. No alpha-beta pairing information exists for these sequences. Sequenced by immunoSEQ multiplex PCR; TCRdb stores in-frame clones only, minus some. The sample comprises 85,000 to 90,000 clones, under 95% of which are singletons, and around 2% rests with the top ten. Germline CDR1 and CDR2: SGHDN and FVKESK. V was clipped by 1 base and J by 8 bases, with 16 bases between them. CDR3 length: 15 residues.

Sample: CD1b-GMM tetramer-negative cells sorted from PBMCs. This clonotype was sampled from an adult woman with latent tuberculosis. The J gene is TRBJ2-3, the V gene TRBV14; possible D gene TRBD1, 6 bases. The CDR3: CASSQVAGARATQYF. CDR3 DNA sequence: TGTGCCAGCAGCCAAGTGGCAGGGGCCCGGGCTACGCAGTATTTT.